The 23 T cell receptor beta chains reported below all come from one sample, sequenced in a study of T cells after yellow fever vaccination. TCRdb fed the 5' RACE reads into MiXCR, producing one record per CDR3 protein. The profile covers around 65,000 distinct CDR3 sequences, with about 6% appearing a single time and over 2% taken by the ten largest. Sequenced material: CD4+ T cells sorted from PBMCs, taken around 15 days after the first yellow fever vaccination. These receptors were taken from a man aged 18 to 30 who received the YFV17D yellow fever vaccine.

This clonotype was detected ten times or more. V usage is TRBV19 and J usage is TRBJ2-6; perhaps TRBD1 as D (5 bases). This CDR3 comprises 16 residues. Trimming took off 5 bases at V and 0 bases at J, with 11 bases between the two ends. Germline CDR1 reads LNHDA; CDR2 reads SQIVND (reference sequence). CDR3 sequence reads: CASSVDSVSGANVLTF. Written as DNA, the CDR3 is TGTGCCAGTAGTGTCGACAGCGTCTCTGGGGCCAACGTCCTGACTTTC.

A note on this clonotype: A much larger clone lies one base from this, so it may be a read error. The CDR3 spells CASSQDRAGLYHEQFF. The CDR3 DNA sequence: TGTGCCAGCAGCCAAGATCGAGCGGGGCTCTACCATGAGCAGTTCTTC. The chain carries TRBV4-2 and TRBJ2-1, with 7 bases fitting TRBD2. The germline V gene has CDR1 LGHNA and CDR2 YNFKEQ. The CDR3 has 16 amino acids.

This clonotype was recorded at least ten times. This chain links TRBV7-2 with TRBJ2-5, with D perhaps matching TRBD2 (5 bases). V was cut by 5 bases and J by 5 bases, with 12 bases left in between. Germline assignment: CDR1 SGHTA and CDR2 FQGNSA. The CDR3 has 13 amino acids. The CDR3 loop reads CASSTSTRETQYF. For the CDR3, the DNA is TGTGCCAGCAGCACTAGTACGAGGGAGACCCAGTACTTC.

This clonotype was seen at least ten times. The gene calls are TRBV5-4 and TRBJ2-7; tentative D call: TRBD1 (5 bases). This CDR3 has 13 amino acids. Germline CDR1 SGHNT, CDR2 YYREEE (reference sequence). The V end was cut by 4 bases, the J end by 0 bases, with 8 bases between. CDR3 residues: CASSRRGSYEQYV. The CDR3 DNA reads as TGTGCCAGCAGCCGAAGGGGCTCCTACGAGCAGTACGTC.

This clonotype appeared many times. The chain combines TRBV6-1 with TRBJ2-5; either TRBD1 or TRBD2 may fit D (5 bases each). The length of the CDR3 is 14 residues. Germline V gene lookup returns CDR1 MNHNS and CDR2 SASEGT. Trimming removed 8 bases at V and 4 bases at J, with 17 bases between. The DNA of the CDR3 is TGTGCCAGCGGTCGAGGGGCAGGAGGAGAGACCCAGTACTTC. It codes for CASGRGAGGETQYF.

Ten or more counts support this clonotype. The CDR3 DNA sequence: TGTGCCAGCAGCTCGATGTACACCCCTGAGCAGTTCTTC. It encodes CASSSMYTPEQFF. The rearrangement links TRBV7-2 to TRBJ2-1; D call uncertain. The CDR3 spans 13 residues. CDR1 is SGHTA, CDR2 FQGNSA, per germline. The V end was cut by 4 bases, the J end by 9 bases, with 13 bases between.

At least ten counts were recorded for this clonotype. The chain joins TRBV5-1 to TRBJ2-2; D is perhaps TRBD2 (5 bases). CDR3 size: 16 residues. V was cut by 0 bases and J by 4 bases, with 13 bases left in between. In germline, CDR1 is SGHRS, CDR2 YFSETQ. The CDR3 protein is CASSLAVDGLTGELFF. CDR3 nucleotide sequence: TGCGCCAGCAGCTTGGCGGTGGATGGACTCACCGGGGAGCTGTTTTTT.

The table lists this clonotype with many counts. The V call is TRBV7-9, the J call TRBJ2-3; possibly TRBD1 or TRBD2 for D (5 bases each). Trimming removed 0 bases at V and 5 bases at J, with 12 bases between. The CDR3 totals 15 residues. The germline V gene encodes CDR1 SEHNR and CDR2 FQNEAQ (reference sequence). CDR3 bases: TGTGCCAGCAGCTTAGCGCTGGGGGTCGGAGATACGCAGTATTTT. Translating gives CASSLALGVGDTQYF.

In this sample, this clonotype turned up many times. The gene calls are TRBV28 and TRBJ2-2; perhaps D is TRBD1 or TRBD2 (7 bases each). The germline CDR1 and CDR2 sequences are MDHEN and SYDVKM. The germline V and J ends were trimmed by 5 bases and 2 bases, with 18 bases remaining between them. The length of the CDR3 is 17 residues. The chain's CDR3 is CASSPRGRGVNTGELFF. CDR3 nucleotide sequence: TGTGCCAGCAGTCCCAGGGGGAGGGGCGTCAACACCGGGGAGCTGTTTTTT.

This clonotype was seen ten or more times. The CDR3 sequence is CASSLEARRSTDTQYF. The CDR3 region has the DNA TGCGCCAGCAGCTTGGAAGCTCGAAGGTCCACAGATACGCAGTATTTT. The gene calls are TRBV5-1 and TRBJ2-3, with D hard to call. CDR3 size: 16 residues. Trimming took 0 bases from V and 2 from J, leaving 13 bases between them. Germline V gene sequence: CDR1 SGHRS, CDR2 YFSETQ.

There are many counts of this clonotype. V and J are TRBV12-3 or TRBV12-4 and TRBJ2-7; perhaps TRBD1 as D (5 bases). The CDR3 is 15 residues long. The V and J ends lost 2 bases and 5 bases respectively, with 16 bases between them. CDR3: CASSLRFSLDNEQYF. For the CDR3, the DNA is TGTGCCAGCAGTTTAAGGTTTTCCCTGGACAACGAGCAGTACTTC.

With regard to this clonotype: Compared with germline, one end of the junction differs, possibly owing to a read error. V gene TRBV5-4 combines with J gene TRBJ1-1; no definite D call. CDR3 size: 13 residues. Per germline, CDR1 SGHNT and CDR2 YYREEE (reference sequence). The CDR3 here is CASGLSLNTEAFF. CDR3 DNA sequence: TGTGCCAGCGGCTTGTCATTGAACACTGAAGCTTTCTTT.

This clonotype was observed many times. This chain links TRBV6-5 with TRBJ1-5, with D possibly being TRBD1 (5 bases). This CDR3 spans 15 amino acids. The V and J ends lost 10 bases and 7 bases respectively, with 23 bases between them. The germline V gene has CDR1 MNHEY and CDR2 SVGAGI. This CDR3 is CATHSNGGSGQPQHF. The CDR3 DNA reads TGTGCCACTCACTCAAACGGGGGGTCGGGGCAGCCCCAGCATTTT.

In its sample, this clonotype was seen many times. The chain employs TRBV24-1 and TRBJ1-1; no definite D call. Germline V gene sequence: CDR1 KGHDR, CDR2 SFDVKD. Trimming removed 2 bases from V and 1 base from J, with 10 bases in between. The CDR3 is 15 amino acids. CDR3: CATSDSAGGNTEAFF. For the CDR3, the DNA is TGTGCCACCAGTGATTCTGCAGGAGGGAACACTGAAGCTTTCTTT.

The sample holds many counts of this clonotype. The chain combines TRBV7-2 with TRBJ2-7; D is undetermined. Germline-derived CDR1 and CDR2 are SGHTA and FQGNSA. V dropped 5 bases and J dropped 3 bases, with 17 bases sitting between them. The CDR3 sequence is 15 residues long. Here the CDR3 DNA reads TGTGCCAGCAGCCAATCCCACACACCGTACTACGAGCAGTACTTC. Its protein product is CASSQSHTPYYEQYF.

In this sample, this clonotype turned up many times. The chain uses TRBV2 and TRBJ1-1, with D possibly matching TRBD1 (5 bases). Germline V CDR1 and CDR2: SNHLY, FYNNEI. This CDR3 spans 15 amino acids. V lost 1 base and J 5 bases, leaving 14 bases between the germline ends. Here the CDR3 DNA reads TGTGCCAGCAGTGAAGTGGGGGGGGAGCGGACTGAAGCTTTCTTT. It yields the protein CASSEVGGERTEAFF.

This clonotype was recorded at least ten times. The rearrangement uses TRBV7-8 and TRBJ2-4; tentative D call: TRBD1 (5 bases). Trimming cost V 3 bases and J 2 bases, with 14 bases left between them. The germline V gene encodes CDR1 SGHVS and CDR2 FQNEAQ. This CDR3 spans 16 amino acids. The CDR3 nucleotides read TGTGCCAGCAGCTTTAATGTTCGGACAACCAAAAACATTCAGTACTTC. The encoded protein is CASSFNVRTTKNIQYF.

This clonotype was recorded many times. The chain has TRBV5-1 and TRBJ1-1; TRBD1 matches 7 bases. CDR3 length: 13 amino acids. V lost 4 bases, J lost 5 bases, and 5 bases stayed unmatched. The V gene's germline CDR1 is SGHRS and CDR2 YFSETQ. CDR3 in amino acids: CASSVDRVTEAFF. The DNA for the CDR3 is TGCGCCAGCAGCGTCGACAGGGTAACTGAAGCTTTCTTT.

Many counts were recorded for this clonotype. This chain connects TRBV4-1 to TRBJ2-5; no definite D call. The CDR3 is 14 amino acids. The germline V and J ends were trimmed by 0 bases and 4 bases, with 9 bases remaining between them. Per germline, CDR1 MGHRA and CDR2 YSYEKL. DNA for the CDR3: TGCGCCAGCAGCCAAGATCCGATGGGAGAGACCCAGTACTTC. Translation gives CASSQDPMGETQYF.

The table lists this clonotype with many counts. The gene calls are TRBV18 and TRBJ2-3, with TRBD2 as a possible D gene (6 bases). This CDR3 contains 18 residues. Trimming took 3 bases from V and 0 from J, leaving 19 bases between them. Germline V lookup: CDR1 KGHSH, CDR2 LQKENI. The CDR3 DNA reads TGTGCCAGCTCACCCCTCCCGGGTAGCGGCTCTAGCACAGATACGCAGTATTTT. Protein sequence: CASSPLPGSGSSTDTQYF.

This clonotype was counted ten times or more. The chain employs TRBV25-1 and TRBJ2-2, with D tentatively TRBD2 (6 bases). The CDR3 totals 15 residues. The V gene's germline CDR1 is MGHDK and CDR2 SYGVNS. V lost 1 base and J 7 bases, leaving 13 bases between the germline ends. The DNA for the CDR3 is TGTGCCAGCAGTGAATTCGGGGGTGTAGGCGGGGAGCTGTTTTTT. Translating it yields CASSEFGGVGGELFF.

Many counts were recorded for this clonotype. The chain has TRBV20-1 and TRBJ1-5; D gene ambiguous. The CDR3 consists of 13 residues. CDR1 is DFQATT and CDR2 is SNEGSKA in the germline V gene (reference sequence). V was pared by 3 bases and J by 5 bases, with 11 bases between. CDR3 in DNA: TGCAGTGCTAGCGAGGAGTCATATCAGCCCCAGCATTTT. Translating it yields CSASEESYQPQHF.

This clonotype was seen ten or more times. The chain couples TRBV7-2 to TRBJ1-2, with a weak D call TRBD1 (5 bases). V lost 7 bases and J 7 bases, leaving 19 bases between the germline ends. The germline V gene encodes CDR1 SGHTA and CDR2 FQGNSA. This CDR3 comprises 14 residues. CDR3 coding DNA: TGTGCCAGCAAGGTGGGGCGGCGCACGGCTGGCTACACCTTC. It specifies CASKVGRRTAGYTF.